The TCR beta chain under discussion was sequenced for a study of control samples from healthy donors and cancer patients. Repertoires were generated with immunoSEQ multiplex PCR, while TCRdb's copy carries only in-frame clones and drops some. The table includes about 80,000 clones, under 90% detected once. Germline CDR1 KGHSH, CDR2 LQKENI. Trimming took off 0 bases at V and 5 bases at J, with 7 bases between the two ends. CDR3 length equals 13 residues. The chain employs TRBV18 and TRBJ1-1, with a possible D match to TRBD1 (5 bases). The TCR originated in a man aged 50-60 years in good health. The source material was blood. The CDR3 nucleotides are TGTGCCAGCTCACCACCGGGGGAAACTGAAGCTTTCTTT. It translates to CASSPPGETEAFF.